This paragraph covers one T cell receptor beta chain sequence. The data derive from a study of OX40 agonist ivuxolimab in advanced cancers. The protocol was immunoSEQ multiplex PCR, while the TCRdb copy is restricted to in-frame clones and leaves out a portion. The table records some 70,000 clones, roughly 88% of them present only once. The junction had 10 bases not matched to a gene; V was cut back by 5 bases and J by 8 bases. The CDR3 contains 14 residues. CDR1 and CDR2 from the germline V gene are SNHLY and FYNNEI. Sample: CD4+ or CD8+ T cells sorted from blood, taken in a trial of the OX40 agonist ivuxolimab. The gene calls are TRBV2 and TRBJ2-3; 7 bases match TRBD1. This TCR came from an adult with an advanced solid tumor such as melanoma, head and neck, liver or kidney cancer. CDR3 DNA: TGTGCCAGCAGTAGACAATACAGGGGTGGTACGCAGTATTTT. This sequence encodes CASSRQYRGGTQYF.